One sample yielded the 4 T cell receptor beta chains listed below, sequenced in a study of cytomegalovirus exposure and HLA in healthy donors. Primers: 60 Vbeta forward and 13 Jbeta reverse. The assay was immunoSEQ multiplex PCR, and TCRdb's table has in-frame clones only and misses some. The table includes under 200,000 clones, around 84% detected once. Sequencing input: PBMCs. The receptors were gathered from a man aged 45-65 years in good health and CMV-seropositive.

The chain has TRBV4-2 and TRBJ1-5, with TRBD1 as a possible D gene (6 bases). Germline V gene lookup returns CDR1 LGHNA and CDR2 YNFKEQ. V shed 1 base and J shed 0 bases, with 10 bases lying between them. The CDR3 sequence is 16 residues long. In DNA, the CDR3 is TGTGCCAGCAGCCAAGCCTACAGGGATAGCAATCAGCCCCAGCATTTT. Protein sequence: CASSQAYRDSNQPQHF.

V gene TRBV6-1 combines with J gene TRBJ2-1; 8 nucleotides agree with TRBD1. This CDR3 spans 14 amino acids. Germline-derived CDR1 and CDR2 are MNHNS and SASEGT. V was clipped by 3 bases and J by 4 bases; unmatched bases: 2. DNA of the CDR3: TGTGCCAGCAGTGACAGGACAGGGTACAATGAGCAGTTCTTC. It specifies CASSDRTGYNEQFF.

Comments on this clone: Distinct nucleotide sequences in the sample also encode this CDR3. The chain combines TRBV27 with TRBJ1-1, with D tentatively TRBD1 (6 bases). The germline V gene has CDR1 MNHEY and CDR2 SMNVEV (reference sequence). Deletions cut 0 bases from V and 11 bases from J, with 13 bases between. The CDR3 consists of 13 residues. The CDR3 DNA reads as TGTGCCAGCAGTTTATCAGGGCAGGGGTGGGCTTTCTTT. Its protein is CASSLSGQGWAFF.

V is TRBV4-1 and J is TRBJ1-1; unclear D gene. V was pared by 2 bases and J by 1 base, with 8 bases between. Germline CDR1 is MGHRA and CDR2 is YSYEKL. The CDR3 totals 14 residues. The CDR3 spells CASSQMAANTEAFF. In DNA, the CDR3 is TGCGCCAGCAGCCAAATGGCCGCGAACACTGAAGCTTTCTTT.